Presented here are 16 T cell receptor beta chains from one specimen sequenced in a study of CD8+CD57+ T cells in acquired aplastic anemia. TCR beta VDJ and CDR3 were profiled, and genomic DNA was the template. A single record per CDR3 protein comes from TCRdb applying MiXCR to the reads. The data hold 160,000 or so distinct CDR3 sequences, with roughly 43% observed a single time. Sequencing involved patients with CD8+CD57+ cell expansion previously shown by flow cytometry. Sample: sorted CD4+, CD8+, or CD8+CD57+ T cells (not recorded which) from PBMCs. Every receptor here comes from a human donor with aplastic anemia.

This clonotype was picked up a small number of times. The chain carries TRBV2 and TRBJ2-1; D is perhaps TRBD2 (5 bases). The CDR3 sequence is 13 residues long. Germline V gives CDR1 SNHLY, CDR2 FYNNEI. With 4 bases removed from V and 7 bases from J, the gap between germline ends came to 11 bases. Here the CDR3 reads CASSGESLNEQFF. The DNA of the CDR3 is TGTGCCAGCAGTGGGGAGAGCCTGAATGAGCAGTTCTTC.

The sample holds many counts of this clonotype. The CDR3 DNA sequence: TGTGCCAGTAGTATAGATCAGGGTCGGGTTAACCCTGAAGCTTTCTTT. This translates into CASSIDQGRVNPEAFF. The chain has TRBV19 and TRBJ1-1; possible D gene TRBD1, 5 bases. The CDR3 loop spans 16 amino acids. With 0 bases removed from V and 6 bases from J, the gap between germline ends came to 17 bases. Germline loops: CDR1 LNHDA, CDR2 SQIVND (reference sequence).

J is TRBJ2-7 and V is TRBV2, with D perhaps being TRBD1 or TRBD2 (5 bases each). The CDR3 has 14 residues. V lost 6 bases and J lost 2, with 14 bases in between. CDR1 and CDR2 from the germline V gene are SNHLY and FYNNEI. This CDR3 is CASSHWDGPYEQYF. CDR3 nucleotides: TGTGCCAGCAGCCACTGGGACGGGCCCTACGAGCAGTACTTC. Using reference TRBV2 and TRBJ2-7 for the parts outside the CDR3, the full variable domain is EPEVTQTPSHQVTQMGQEVILRCVPISNHLYFYWYRQILGQKVEFLVSFYNNEISEKSEIFDDQFSVERPDGSNFTLKIRSTKLEDSAMYFCASSHWDGPYEQYFGPGTRLTVT.

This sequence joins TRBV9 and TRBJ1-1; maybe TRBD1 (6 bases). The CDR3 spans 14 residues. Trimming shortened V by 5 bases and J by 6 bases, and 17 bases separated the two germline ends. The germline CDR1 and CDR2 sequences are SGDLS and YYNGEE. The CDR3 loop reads CASSGGPSVAEAFF. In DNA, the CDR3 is TGTGCCAGCAGTGGGGGCCCCTCGGTGGCTGAAGCTTTCTTT.

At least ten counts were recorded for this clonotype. CDR3 protein: CASSYDFLGDEQFF. For the CDR3, the DNA is TGTGCCAGCAGTTACGATTTCTTGGGCGATGAGCAGTTCTTC. The chain combines TRBV6-6 with TRBJ2-1, with D unresolved. The CDR3 loop spans 14 amino acids. Trimming took 2 bases from V and 8 from J, leaving 13 bases between them. Germline loops: CDR1 MNHNY, CDR2 SVGAGI (reference sequence).

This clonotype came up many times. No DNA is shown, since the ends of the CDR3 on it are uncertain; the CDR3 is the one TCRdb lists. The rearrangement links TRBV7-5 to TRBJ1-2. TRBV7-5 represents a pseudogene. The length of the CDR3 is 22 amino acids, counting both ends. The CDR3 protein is CISVPVSLTLIRDSAEHDGYTF.

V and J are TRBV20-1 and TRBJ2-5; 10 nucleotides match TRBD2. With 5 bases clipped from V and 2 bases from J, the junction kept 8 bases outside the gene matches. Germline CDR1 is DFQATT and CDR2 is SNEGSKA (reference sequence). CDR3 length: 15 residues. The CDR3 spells CSAQPSGGQQETQYF. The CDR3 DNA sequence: TGCAGTGCTCAACCTAGCGGGGGCCAACAAGAGACCCAGTACTTC.

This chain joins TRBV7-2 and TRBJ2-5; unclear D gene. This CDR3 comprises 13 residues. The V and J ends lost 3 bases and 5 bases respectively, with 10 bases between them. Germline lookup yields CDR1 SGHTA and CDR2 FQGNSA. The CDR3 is CASSFMGGETQYF. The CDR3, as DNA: TGTGCCAGCAGCTTTATGGGCGGCGAGACCCAGTACTTC. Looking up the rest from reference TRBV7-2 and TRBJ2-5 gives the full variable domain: GAGVSQSPSNKVTEKGKDVELRCDPISGHTALYWYRQSLGQGLEFLIYFQGNSAPDKSGLPSDRFSAERTGGSVSTLTIQRTQQEDSAVYLCASSFMGGETQYFGPGTRLLVL.

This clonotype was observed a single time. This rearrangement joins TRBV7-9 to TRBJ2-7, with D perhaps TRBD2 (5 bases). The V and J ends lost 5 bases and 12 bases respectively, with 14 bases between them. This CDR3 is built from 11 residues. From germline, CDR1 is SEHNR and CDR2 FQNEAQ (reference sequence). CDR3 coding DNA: TGTGCCAGCAGCCGGAGGATCAAACCGTACTTC. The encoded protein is CASSRRIKPYF.

The CDR3 DNA is TGTGCCACCAGTATCCCACCGTACGGGAACACTGAAGCTTTCTTT. It codes for CATSIPPYGNTEAFF. The rearrangement uses TRBV24-1 and TRBJ1-1; D uncertain. Trimming stripped 6 bases from V and 1 base from J, with 14 bases between. The CDR3 covers 15 residues. CDR1 and CDR2 from the germline V gene are KGHDR and SFDVKD.

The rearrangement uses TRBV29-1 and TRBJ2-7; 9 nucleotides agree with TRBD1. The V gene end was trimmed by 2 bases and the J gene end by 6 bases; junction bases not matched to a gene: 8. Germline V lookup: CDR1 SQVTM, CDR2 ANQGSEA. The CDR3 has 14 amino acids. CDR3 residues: CSVETDRGTGEQYF. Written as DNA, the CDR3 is TGCAGCGTTGAAACGGACAGGGGAACGGGCGAGCAGTACTTC.

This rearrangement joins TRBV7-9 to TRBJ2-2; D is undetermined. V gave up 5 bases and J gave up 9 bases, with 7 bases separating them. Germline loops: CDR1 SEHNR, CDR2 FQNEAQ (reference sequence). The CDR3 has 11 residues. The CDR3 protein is CASSRSRELFF. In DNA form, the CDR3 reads TGTGCCAGCAGCCGTTCCAGGGAGCTGTTTTTT.

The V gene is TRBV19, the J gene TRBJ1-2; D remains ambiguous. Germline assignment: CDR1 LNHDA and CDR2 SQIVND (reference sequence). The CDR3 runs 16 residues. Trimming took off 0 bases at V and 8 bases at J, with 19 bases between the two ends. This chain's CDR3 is CASSIDQSGGRGGYTF. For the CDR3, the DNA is TGTGCCAGTAGTATAGATCAATCGGGTGGTCGAGGAGGCTACACCTTC.

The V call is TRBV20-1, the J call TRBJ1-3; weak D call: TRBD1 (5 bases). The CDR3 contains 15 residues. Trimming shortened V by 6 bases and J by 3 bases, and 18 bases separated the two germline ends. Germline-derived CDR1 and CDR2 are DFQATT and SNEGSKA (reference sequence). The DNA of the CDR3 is TGCAGTGCCACCGAAACAGGAAAGCGTGGAAACACCATATATTTT. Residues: CSATETGKRGNTIYF.

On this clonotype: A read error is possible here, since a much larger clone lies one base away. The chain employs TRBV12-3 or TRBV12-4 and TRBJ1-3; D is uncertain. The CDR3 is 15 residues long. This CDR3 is CASTTRANSGSTIYF. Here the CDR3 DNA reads TGTGCCAGCACCACTCGAGCCAATTCTGGAAGCACCATATATTTT.

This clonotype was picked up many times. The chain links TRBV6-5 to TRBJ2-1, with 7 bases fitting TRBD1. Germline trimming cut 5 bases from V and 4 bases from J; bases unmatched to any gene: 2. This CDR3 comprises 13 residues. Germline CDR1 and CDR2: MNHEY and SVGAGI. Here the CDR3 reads CASSTGQYNEQFF. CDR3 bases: TGTGCCAGCAGTACGGGACAGTACAATGAGCAGTTCTTC.